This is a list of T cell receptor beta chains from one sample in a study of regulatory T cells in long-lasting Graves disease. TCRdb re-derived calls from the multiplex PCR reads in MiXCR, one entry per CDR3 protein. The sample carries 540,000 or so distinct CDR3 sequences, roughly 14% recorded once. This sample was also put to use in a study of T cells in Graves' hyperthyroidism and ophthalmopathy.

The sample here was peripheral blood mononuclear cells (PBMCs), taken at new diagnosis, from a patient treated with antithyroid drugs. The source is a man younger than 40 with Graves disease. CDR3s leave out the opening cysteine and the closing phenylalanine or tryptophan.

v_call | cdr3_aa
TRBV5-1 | ASSLQGAVTETQY
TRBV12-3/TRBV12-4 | ASSAGSPANVLT
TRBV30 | AWSVRAGGPFDTQY
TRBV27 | ASSLKGGGNTEAF
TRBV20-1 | SAPDNTEAF
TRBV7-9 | ASSQAGVWGTDTQY
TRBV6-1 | ASRPRSGVATDTQY
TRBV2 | ASREGGVTEAF
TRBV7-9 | ASSYYLGAVDEQF
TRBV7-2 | ASSPGGGNTGELF
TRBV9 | ASSPHHGEVGSYEQY
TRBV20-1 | SARDWVSSEQY
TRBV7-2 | ASSRGATNEKLF
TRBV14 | ASSHPRASGRYEQY
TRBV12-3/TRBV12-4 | ASSSGTGGAYEQY
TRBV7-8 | ASSLAPAQGYEQY
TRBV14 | ASSLRLAQNIQY
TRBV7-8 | ASSPSGRWLDTQY
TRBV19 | ASSSQGATDTQY
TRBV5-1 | ASSLRAGLTEAF
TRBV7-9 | ASSLVGMGYNEQF
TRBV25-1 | ASKPPGRKYEQY
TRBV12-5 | ASGLDGTSANEQF
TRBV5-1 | ASHGGTDTQY
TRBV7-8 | ASSLGGGLNSYEQY
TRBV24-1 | ATSDLASGANEQF
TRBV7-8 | ASSGQGWGELF
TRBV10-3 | AISLSGAIRYGYT
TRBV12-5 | ASGLVLTFGPRQSSGSGYT
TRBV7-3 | ASSQTGTPGIGYT
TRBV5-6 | ASSFRGTGSYEQY
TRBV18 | ASSPQLTDTQY
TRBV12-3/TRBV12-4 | ASSLLGGSSNQPQH
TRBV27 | ASSFRSYEQY
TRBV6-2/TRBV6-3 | ASSYSSRERLF
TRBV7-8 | ASSTPPGTGFYEQY
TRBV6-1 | ASRIRHTSF